These 23 T cell receptor beta chains originate from one sample sequenced in a study of cytomegalovirus exposure and HLA in healthy donors. The PCR employed 60 Vbeta primers together with 13 Jbeta primers. Profiled with immunoSEQ multiplex PCR; TCRdb holds only in-frame clones, not every one. The sample carries over 150,000 clones, 77% recorded once. Sequencing input: PBMCs. The source is a woman in her thirties or forties in good health and CMV-seropositive.

The rearrangement uses TRBV5-6 and TRBJ2-5; 15 nucleotides match TRBD2. The trim removed 4 bases at V and 4 bases at J, leaving 2 bases unmatched. In germline, CDR1 is SGHDT, CDR2 YYEEEE. The CDR3 has 15 residues. This CDR3 is CASSGGLAGGETQYF. The CDR3 bases are TGTGCCAGCAGCGGGGGACTAGCGGGGGGAGAGACCCAGTACTTC.

The chain is built from TRBV6-5 and TRBJ1-4; weak D call: TRBD1 (5 bases). Per germline, CDR1 MNHEY and CDR2 SVGAGI. Trimming removed 5 bases at V and 8 bases at J, with 15 bases between. The length of the CDR3 is 14 residues. In nucleotides, the CDR3 is TGTGCCAGCAGTAGGGGAGGAGGGGTCGAAAAACTGTTTTTT. Encoded protein: CASSRGGGVEKLFF.

This clone was observed a few times. The gene calls are TRBV4-2 and TRBJ2-7; D perhaps matches TRBD1 (6 bases). The germline CDR1 and CDR2 sequences are LGHNA and YNFKEQ. The CDR3 is made up of 13 amino acids. V was pared by 0 bases and J by 6 bases, with 9 bases between. The CDR3 region is CASSQEFRGEQYF. Written as DNA, the CDR3 is TGTGCCAGCAGCCAAGAATTCAGGGGCGAGCAGTACTTC.

This clone was found once. The chain uses TRBV30 and TRBJ1-5; the D gene is possibly TRBD1 (5 bases). The V gene lost 1 base and the J gene lost 6 bases, with 10 bases spanning the gap. The CDR3 loop spans 13 amino acids. Germline lookup yields CDR1 GTSNPN and CDR2 SVGIG (reference sequence). CDR3 sequence (DNA): TGTGCCTGGAGTGCAGGGCTTGGTCAGCCCCAGCATTTT. Protein product: CAWSAGLGQPQHF.

Only one count was recorded for this clone. V and J are TRBV5-4 and TRBJ2-5, with 8 bases identical to TRBD1. J lost 1 base, V lost 3 bases, and 2 bases had no gene match. The CDR3 runs to 14 residues. Per germline, CDR1 SGHNT and CDR2 YYREEE (reference sequence). The CDR3 DNA is TGTGCCAGCAGCTCTGGACAGGGCCAAGAGACCCAGTACTTC. Protein product: CASSSGQGQETQYF.

The chain recombines TRBV5-1 with TRBJ1-1, with 9 bases matching TRBD1. CDR1 is SGHRS and CDR2 is YFSETQ in the germline V gene. The CDR3 is 16 amino acids. V shed 4 bases and J 0 bases; nucleotides not matched to a gene: 7. CDR3 sequence reads: CASSKGQGGMNTEAFF. DNA of the CDR3: TGCGCCAGCAGCAAGGGACAGGGAGGGATGAACACTGAAGCTTTCTTT.

This clone has only one observation. As DNA, the CDR3 is TGTGCCAGCAGCGTAGATATTAGCGGGGGTGGGACCCAGTACTTC. Translation gives CASSVDISGGGTQYF. This chain uses TRBV9 with TRBJ2-5; 9 bases match TRBD2. This CDR3 region has 15 residues. After removal of 0 bases from V and 7 bases from J, the junction contained 7 bases not matched to a gene. Looked up from germline, CDR1 is SGDLS and CDR2 is YYNGEE.

The CDR3 DNA reads as TGTGCCAGCAGTTACGGGCAGGGGTCCACTGAAGCTTTCTTT. Its protein is CASSYGQGSTEAFF. The genes are TRBV6-6 and TRBJ1-1; TRBD1 might be the D (6 bases). Per germline, CDR1 MNHNY and CDR2 SVGAGI (reference sequence). This CDR3 contains 14 residues. V was trimmed by 2 bases and J by 4 bases, leaving 11 bases between them.

This chain links TRBV7-2 with TRBJ1-6; a weak D match, TRBD1 (5 bases). Trimming took off 1 base at V and 8 bases at J, with 15 bases between the two ends. The CDR3 runs to 16 residues. CDR1 and CDR2 (germline): SGHTA, FQGNSA. CDR3 region: CASSLGGGAGDSPLHF. In DNA, the CDR3 is TGTGCCAGCAGCTTAGGAGGAGGGGCCGGGGATTCACCCCTCCACTTT.

The chain has TRBV5-8 and TRBJ1-2, with 7 bases that match TRBD1. Germline CDR1 is SGHTS and CDR2 is YDEGEE. CDR3 length: 15 residues. V lost 4 bases and J lost 2; bases outside the gene matches: 8. CDR3 loop: CASSTEGGSNYGYTF. In DNA, the CDR3 is TGTGCCAGCAGCACAGAAGGGGGCTCCAACTATGGCTACACCTTC.

The chain carries TRBV7-2 and TRBJ2-1; TRBD1 aligns across 8 bases. CDR3 length: 12 residues. Germline CDR1 reads SGHTA; CDR2 reads FQGNSA. The J segment lost 11 bases and the V segment lost 3 bases, leaving 3 bases of the junction unmatched. The CDR3 region has the DNA TGTGCCAGCAGCTTGAGGACAGGGAAGCAGTTCTTC. It is translated as CASSLRTGKQFF.

V usage is TRBV5-1 and J usage is TRBJ1-1; perhaps TRBD1 as D (6 bases). Trimming shortened V by 4 bases and J by 3 bases, and 16 bases separated the two germline ends. This CDR3 spans 15 amino acids. Germline V CDR1 and CDR2: SGHRS, YFSETQ. This CDR3 reads CASSLLPGVDTEAFF. The DNA for the CDR3 is TGCGCCAGCAGCCTCCTGCCAGGGGTGGACACTGAAGCTTTCTTT.

The chain carries TRBV7-2 and TRBJ2-5; D gene unclear. The CDR3 is 15 residues long. Germline V gene lookup returns CDR1 SGHTA and CDR2 FQGNSA. V shed 0 bases and J shed 1 base, with 9 bases lying between them. CDR3 sequence reads: CASSLALGGQETQYF. The CDR3 DNA is TGTGCCAGCAGCTTAGCGCTTGGCGGCCAAGAGACCCAGTACTTC.

This clone was picked up one time. CDR3 in amino acids: CASLSPDRGSYEQYF. CDR3 nucleotide sequence: TGTGCCAGCCTATCCCCGGACAGGGGGAGCTACGAGCAGTACTTC. V usage is TRBV6-5 and J usage is TRBJ2-7, with 10 nucleotides matching TRBD1. The V gene end was trimmed by 8 bases and the J gene end by 3 bases; junction bases not matched to a gene: 10. Germline loops: CDR1 MNHEY, CDR2 SVGAGI. This CDR3 has 15 amino acids.

V usage is TRBV6-5 and J usage is TRBJ2-7, with TRBD2 matching over 11 bases. The germline gives CDR1 MNHEY, CDR2 SVGAGI. The CDR3 runs to 15 residues. With 4 bases clipped from V and 2 bases from J, the junction kept 4 bases outside the gene matches. The CDR3: CASSSMGLAAYEQYF. The CDR3 nucleotides read TGTGCCAGCAGTTCCATGGGACTAGCGGCCTACGAGCAGTACTTC.

This clone has only one observation. The chain carries TRBV11-3 and TRBJ2-3, with a weak D call TRBD2 (5 bases). V shed 0 bases and J shed 0 bases, with 19 bases lying between them. CDR3 length: 19 amino acids. The V gene's germline CDR1 is SGHNT and CDR2 YENEEA. CDR3 amino acids: CASSLDGSLWGTSTDTQYF. DNA of the CDR3: TGTGCCAGCAGCTTAGATGGGAGTCTGTGGGGTACTAGCACAGATACGCAGTATTTT.

The rearrangement uses TRBV5-4 and TRBJ1-1; no reliable D call. Germline assignment: CDR1 SGHNT and CDR2 YYREEE (reference sequence). Trimming shortened V by 3 bases and J by 5 bases, and 5 bases separated the two germline ends. The CDR3 extends over 11 amino acids. The CDR3 is CASSYRTEAFF. The CDR3 DNA reads TGTGCCAGCAGCTACAGAACTGAAGCTTTCTTT.

The sample holds one count of this clone. The chain couples TRBV5-1 to TRBJ2-7; 10 positions agree with TRBD2. From germline, CDR1 is SGHRS and CDR2 YFSETQ. V lost 0 bases, J lost 0 bases, and 6 bases stayed unmatched. This CDR3 comprises 17 residues. DNA of the CDR3: TGCGCCAGCAGCTTGGAGGCTAGCGGGGGCATCTCCTACGAGCAGTACTTC. It yields the protein CASSLEASGGISYEQYF.

This chain connects TRBV25-1 to TRBJ1-3, with 8 bases aligning to TRBD1. This CDR3 comprises 16 residues. Germline V gene data show CDR1 as MGHDK and CDR2 as SYGVNS. The V and J ends lost 4 bases and 0 bases, in that order; junction bases with no gene match: 5. CDR3 region: CASSATGGSSGNTIYF. The CDR3 DNA reads TGTGCCAGCAGTGCCACAGGGGGTAGCTCTGGAAACACCATATATTTT. The full variable domain, with the rest looked up from reference TRBV25-1 and TRBJ1-3, is EADIYQTPRYLVIGTGKKITLECSQTMGHDKMYWYQQDPGMELHLIHYSYGVNSTEKGDLSSESTVSRIRTEHFPLTLESARPSHTSQYLCASSATGGSSGNTIYFGEGSWLTVV.

V is TRBV7-2 and J is TRBJ2-3, with TRBD2 as a possible D gene (5 bases). Deletions cut 3 bases from V and 0 bases from J, with 7 bases between. The CDR3 covers 14 residues. Germline V gives CDR1 SGHTA, CDR2 FQGNSA. CDR3 sequence (DNA): TGTGCCAGCAGCTTCGGACTCAGCACAGATACGCAGTATTTT. This sequence encodes CASSFGLSTDTQYF.

This clone came up a few times. The chain recombines TRBV2 with TRBJ1-4; D is ambiguous. With 8 bases removed from V and 3 bases from J, the gap between germline ends came to 13 bases. The CDR3 runs 14 residues. The germline V gene encodes CDR1 SNHLY and CDR2 FYNNEI. Here the CDR3 DNA reads TGTGCCAGCGGGGAGGGTACGGCTAATGAAAAACTGTTTTTT. Encoded protein: CASGEGTANEKLFF.

The chain recombines TRBV6-5 with TRBJ2-3, with a tentative D call TRBD2 (6 bases). V shed 2 bases and J shed 0 bases, with 6 bases lying between them. Germline-derived CDR1 and CDR2 are MNHEY and SVGAGI. CDR3 size: 14 residues. CDR3 sequence reads: CASSYRGSTDTQYF. For the CDR3, the DNA is TGTGCCAGCAGTTACCGGGGGAGCACAGATACGCAGTATTTT.

The chain uses TRBV15 and TRBJ2-2, with 7 bases matching TRBD2. Germline CDR1 and CDR2: LNHNV and YYDKDF (reference sequence). The trim removed 1 base at V and 9 bases at J, leaving 20 bases unmatched. This CDR3 spans 19 amino acids. The DNA of the CDR3 is TGTGCCACCAGCAGAGTTACATACCGGGACTACCTTTTGGGCCGGGAGCTGTTTTTT. Translating gives CATSRVTYRDYLLGRELFF.